The text below deals with one T cell receptor (beta chain). Its antigen specificity is not known. The sample holds no much larger clone one base away, and base qualities are not on file. The sample is drawn from a study of blood T cell repertoires in COVID-19 (TCRdb year 2020). About the study as a whole: Samples covering the acute and convalescent phases of COVID-19 were provided by collaborators in the United States, Italy and Spain. The samples were drawn from the first 160 participants of the ongoing ImmuneRACE study and from more than 1,000 subjects provided by 6 global collaborators. Where available, HLA class I and class II types were taken from metadata supplied by the sample provider and were not determined by assay-based typing. The sample metadata nearly always contained a de-identified subject ID, COVID-19 status, age in years and sex. The dataset comprised deeply sampled blood TCRbeta repertoires from subjects exposed to, actively infected with, or recovered from COVID-19. The material from the prospective study consisted of cDNA or gDNA derived from T cells, B-cell-depleted T cells, or PBMCs. The repertoires were released in a freely available public database intended as a resource for research on the immune response to SARS-CoV-2.

What the work shows at the level of the full study, not this receptor alone: The amount of clinical and demographic metadata varied by source and participant and was provided uncurated.

Trimming costs V 3 bases and J 6 bases, and their ends lie 12 bases apart. The CDR1 and CDR2 encoded by the germline V gene are KGHSH and LQKENI. The CDR3 has 13 amino acids, counting the end cysteine and phenylalanine. Only CDR3 DNA is held: 39 bases, read in frame from base 1. TCRbeta CDR3 regions were amplified from genomic DNA using the immunoSEQ Assay, a bias-controlled multiplex PCR. The published analysis was carried out like this. The number of nucleated cells in each sample was estimated from the amplification of reference gene primers within the assay. To quantify the absolute abundance of each unique TCRbeta CDR3 rearrangement, sequence reads were collapsed and filtered. Productive Simpson clonality was computed per sample as the square root of Simpson's diversity index over productive rearrangements. TCRdb took over this immuneACCESS table, retaining in-frame rearrangements with V and J assigned. Such tables are incomplete; in checked studies, under half of the missing clones stem from an unresolved V gene, and the remainder is unexplained. V, J and clone size were drawn from that table, and D and trimming were deduced from the DNA. This sample is represented by 150,000 to 250,000 clones; around 79% of them were singletons. Jointly, the top ten make up approximately 5.9% of the sample.

At one collaborating source in Seattle, patients were enrolled during active infection and were followed longitudinally through the course of disease. Each collaborating institution followed its own protocols to collect whole blood in K2EDTA tubes. For TCRbeta analysis, collaborators shipped samples as frozen whole blood, isolated PBMCs, or DNA extracted from either of those sample types. The chain is made from TRBV18 and TRBJ2-7, with a weak D call of TRBD2 (6 bases match). Sequencing was performed on peripheral blood. The TCR originated in a middle-aged woman with COVID-19, enrolled during active disease. CDR3 region: CASSPPVEGEQYF. The DNA sequence is given as TGTGCCAGCTCACCCCCGGTGGAGGGCGAGCAGTACTTC.